This TCR beta chain was recovered during a study of OX40 agonist ivuxolimab in advanced cancers. Study background: Three dose-escalation patients had partial responses: one with hepatocellular carcinoma and two with cutaneous melanoma. Study results and caveats: CD8+ T cells averaged more expanded clones than CD4+. Researchers did not determine the expanded peripheral T cells' antigen specificity.

The length of the CDR3 is 13 residues. The germline gives CDR1 KGHSH, CDR2 LQKENI. V lost 3 bases to trimming and J lost 2 bases, with 7 bases between them. Details on this clone: Its specificity is not known.

Generated by immunoSEQ multiplex PCR, the TCRdb table keeps only in-frame clones and is missing some. The profile shows just under 80,000 clones, about 88% of them singletons. The input for sequencing was CD4+ or CD8+ T cells sorted from blood, taken in a trial of the OX40 agonist ivuxolimab. The TCR originated in an adult with an advanced solid tumor such as melanoma, head and neck, liver or kidney cancer. The chain carries TRBV18 and TRBJ1-1; D call uncertain. The CDR3, as DNA: TGTGCCAGCTCACCCCAAGAAAACACTGAAGCTTTCTTT. It specifies CASSPQENTEAFF.